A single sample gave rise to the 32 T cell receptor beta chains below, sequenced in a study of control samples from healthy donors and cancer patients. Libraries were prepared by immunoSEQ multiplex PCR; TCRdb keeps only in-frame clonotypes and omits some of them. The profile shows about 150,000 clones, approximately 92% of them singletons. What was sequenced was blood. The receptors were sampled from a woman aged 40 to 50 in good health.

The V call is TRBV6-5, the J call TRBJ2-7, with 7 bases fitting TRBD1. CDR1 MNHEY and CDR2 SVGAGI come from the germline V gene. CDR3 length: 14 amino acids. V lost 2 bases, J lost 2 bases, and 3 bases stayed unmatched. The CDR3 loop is CASSYGQGAYEQYF. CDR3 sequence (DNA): TGTGCCAGCAGTTACGGGCAGGGGGCCTACGAGCAGTACTTC.

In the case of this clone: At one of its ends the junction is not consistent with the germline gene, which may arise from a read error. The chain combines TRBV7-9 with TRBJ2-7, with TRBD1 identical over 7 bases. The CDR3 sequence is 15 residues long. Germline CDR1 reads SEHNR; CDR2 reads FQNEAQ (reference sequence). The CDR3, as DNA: TGTGCCAGCAGCTTAGTTGAGGGGGCACCCTACGGGCAGTACTTC. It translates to CASSLVEGAPYGQYF.

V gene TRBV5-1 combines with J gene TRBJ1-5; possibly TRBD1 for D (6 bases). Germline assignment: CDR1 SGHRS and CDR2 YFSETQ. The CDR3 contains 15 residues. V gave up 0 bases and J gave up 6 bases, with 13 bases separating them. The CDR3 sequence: CASSLDGGSGQPQHF. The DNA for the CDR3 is TGCGCCAGCAGCTTGGATGGGGGCTCGGGTCAGCCCCAGCATTTT.

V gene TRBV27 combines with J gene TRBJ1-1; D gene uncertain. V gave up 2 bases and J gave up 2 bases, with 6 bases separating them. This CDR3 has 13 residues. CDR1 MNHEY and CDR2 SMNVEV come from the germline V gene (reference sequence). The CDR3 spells CASSLRGNTEAFF. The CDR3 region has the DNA TGTGCCAGCAGTTTACGGGGTAACACTGAAGCTTTCTTT.

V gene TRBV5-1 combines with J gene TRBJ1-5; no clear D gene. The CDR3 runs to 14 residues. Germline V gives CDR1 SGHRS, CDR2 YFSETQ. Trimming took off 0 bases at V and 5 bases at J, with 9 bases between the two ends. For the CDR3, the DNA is TGCGCCAGCAGCTTGGGAGGTTGGGATCAGCCCCAGCATTTT. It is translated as CASSLGGWDQPQHF.

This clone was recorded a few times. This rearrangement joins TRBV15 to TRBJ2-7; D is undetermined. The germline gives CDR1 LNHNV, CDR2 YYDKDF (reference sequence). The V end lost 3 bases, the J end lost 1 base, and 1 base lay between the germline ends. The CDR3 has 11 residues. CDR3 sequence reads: CATSSSYEQYF. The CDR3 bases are TGTGCCACCAGCAGTTCCTACGAGCAGTACTTC.

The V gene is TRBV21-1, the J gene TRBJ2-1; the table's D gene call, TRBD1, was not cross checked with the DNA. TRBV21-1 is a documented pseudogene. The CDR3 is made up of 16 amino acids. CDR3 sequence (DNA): TGTGCCAGCAGCAAATGGGACACCCGTACCCACAATGAGCAGTTCTTC. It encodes CASSKWDTRTHNEQFF.

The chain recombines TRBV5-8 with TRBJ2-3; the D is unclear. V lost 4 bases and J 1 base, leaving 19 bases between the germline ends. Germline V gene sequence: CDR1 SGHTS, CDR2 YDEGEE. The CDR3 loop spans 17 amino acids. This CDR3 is CASSDPTSFGGTDTQYF. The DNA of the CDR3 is TGTGCCAGCAGCGACCCGACCTCGTTTGGGGGCACAGATACGCAGTATTTT.

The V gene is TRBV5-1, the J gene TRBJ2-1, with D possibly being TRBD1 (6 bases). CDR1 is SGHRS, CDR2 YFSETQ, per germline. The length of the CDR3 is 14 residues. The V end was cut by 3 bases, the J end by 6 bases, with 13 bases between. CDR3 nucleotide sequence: TGCGCCAGCAGCTCCGTTACAGGGAGCAATGAGCAGTTCTTC. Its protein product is CASSSVTGSNEQFF.

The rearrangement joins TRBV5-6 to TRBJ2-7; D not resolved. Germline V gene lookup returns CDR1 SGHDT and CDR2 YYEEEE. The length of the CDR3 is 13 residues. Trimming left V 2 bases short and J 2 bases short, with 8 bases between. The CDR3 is CASSLGGTYEQYF. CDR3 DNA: TGTGCCAGCAGCTTAGGCGGTACCTACGAGCAGTACTTC.

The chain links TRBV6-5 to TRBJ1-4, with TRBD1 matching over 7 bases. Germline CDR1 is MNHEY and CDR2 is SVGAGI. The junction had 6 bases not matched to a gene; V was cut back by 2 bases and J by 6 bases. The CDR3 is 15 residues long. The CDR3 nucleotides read TGTGCCAGCAGTTACGGAAGGGGGCGTTATGAAAAACTGTTTTTT. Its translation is CASSYGRGRYEKLFF.

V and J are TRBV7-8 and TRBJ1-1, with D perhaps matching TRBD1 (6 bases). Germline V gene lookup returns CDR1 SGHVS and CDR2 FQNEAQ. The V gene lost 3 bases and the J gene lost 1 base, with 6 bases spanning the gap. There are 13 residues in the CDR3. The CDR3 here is CASSLGQNTEAFF. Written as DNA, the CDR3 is TGTGCCAGCAGCTTGGGACAGAACACTGAAGCTTTCTTT.

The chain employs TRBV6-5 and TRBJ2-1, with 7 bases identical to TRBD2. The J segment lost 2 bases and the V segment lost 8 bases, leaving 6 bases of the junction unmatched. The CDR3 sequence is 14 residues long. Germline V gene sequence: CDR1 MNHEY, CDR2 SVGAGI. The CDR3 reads CASGRASTYNEQFF. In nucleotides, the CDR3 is TGTGCCAGCGGGAGGGCTAGCACCTACAATGAGCAGTTCTTC.

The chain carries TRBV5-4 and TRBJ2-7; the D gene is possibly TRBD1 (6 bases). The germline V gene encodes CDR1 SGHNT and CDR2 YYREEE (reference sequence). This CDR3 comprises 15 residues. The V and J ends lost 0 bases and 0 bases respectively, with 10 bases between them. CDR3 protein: CASSLEDRSSYEQYF. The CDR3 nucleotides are TGTGCCAGCAGCTTGGAGGACAGAAGCTCCTACGAGCAGTACTTC.

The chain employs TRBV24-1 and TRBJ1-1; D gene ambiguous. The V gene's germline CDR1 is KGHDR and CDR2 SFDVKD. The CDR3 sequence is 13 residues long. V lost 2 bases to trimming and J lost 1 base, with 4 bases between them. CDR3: CATSDSRNTEAFF. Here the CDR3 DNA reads TGTGCCACCAGTGATTCCCGGAACACTGAAGCTTTCTTT.

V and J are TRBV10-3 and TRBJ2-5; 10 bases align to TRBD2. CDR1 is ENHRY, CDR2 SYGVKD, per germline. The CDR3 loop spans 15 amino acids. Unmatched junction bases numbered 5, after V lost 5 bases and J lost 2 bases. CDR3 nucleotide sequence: TGTGCCATCAGTTGGACTAGCGGAGATCAAGAGACCCAGTACTTC. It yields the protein CAISWTSGDQETQYF.

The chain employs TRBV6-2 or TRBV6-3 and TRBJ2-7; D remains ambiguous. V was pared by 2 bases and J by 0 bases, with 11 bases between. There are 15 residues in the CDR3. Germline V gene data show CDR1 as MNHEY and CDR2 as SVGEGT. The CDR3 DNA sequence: TGTGCCAGCAGTTACCACGGCGCCGGCTCCTACGAGCAGTACTTC. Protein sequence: CASSYHGAGSYEQYF.

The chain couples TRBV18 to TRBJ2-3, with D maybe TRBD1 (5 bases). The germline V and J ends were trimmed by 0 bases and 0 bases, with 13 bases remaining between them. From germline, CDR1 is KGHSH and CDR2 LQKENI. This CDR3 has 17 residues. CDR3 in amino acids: CASSPPRSDKSTDTQYF. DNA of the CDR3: TGTGCCAGCTCACCACCGAGGTCGGACAAGAGCACAGATACGCAGTATTTT.

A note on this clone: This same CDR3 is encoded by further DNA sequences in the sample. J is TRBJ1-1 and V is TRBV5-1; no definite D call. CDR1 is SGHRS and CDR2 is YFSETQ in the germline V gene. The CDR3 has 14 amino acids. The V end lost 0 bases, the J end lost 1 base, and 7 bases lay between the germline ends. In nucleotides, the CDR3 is TGCGCCAGCAGCTTGGACGGTAGGAACACTGAAGCTTTCTTT. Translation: CASSLDGRNTEAFF. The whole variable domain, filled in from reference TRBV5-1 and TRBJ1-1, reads KAGVTQTPRYLIKTRGQQVTLSCSPISGHRSVSWYQQTPGQGLQFLFEYFSETQRNKGNFPGRFSGRQFSNSRSEMNVSTLELGDSALYLCASSLDGRNTEAFFGQGTRLTVV.

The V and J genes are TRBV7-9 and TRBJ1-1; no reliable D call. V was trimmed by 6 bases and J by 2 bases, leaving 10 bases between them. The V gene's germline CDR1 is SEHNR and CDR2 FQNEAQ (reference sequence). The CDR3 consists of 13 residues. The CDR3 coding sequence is TGTGCCAGCAGTCAGAACGGTAACACTGAAGCTTTCTTT. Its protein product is CASSQNGNTEAFF.

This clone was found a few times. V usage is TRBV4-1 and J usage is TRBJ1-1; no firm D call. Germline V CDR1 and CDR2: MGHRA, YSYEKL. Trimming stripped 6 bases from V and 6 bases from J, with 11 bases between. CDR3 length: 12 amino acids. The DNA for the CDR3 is TGCGCCAGCAGAGCCCCGGGTGCTGAAGCTTTCTTT. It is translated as CASRAPGAEAFF.

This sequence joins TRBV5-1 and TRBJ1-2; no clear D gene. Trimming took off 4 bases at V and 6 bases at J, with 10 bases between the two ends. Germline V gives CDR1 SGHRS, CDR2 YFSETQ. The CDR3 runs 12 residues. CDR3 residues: CASSPVDDGYTF. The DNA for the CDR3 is TGCGCCAGCAGCCCCGTGGATGATGGCTACACCTTC.

This CDR3 is CASSQVGTSGTYQETQYF. The DNA for the CDR3 is TGCGCCAGCAGCCAGGTCGGGACTAGCGGAACCTACCAAGAGACCCAGTACTTC. This chain links TRBV4-1 with TRBJ2-5; 11 bases align to TRBD2. This CDR3 has 18 residues. Germline V CDR1 and CDR2: MGHRA, YSYEKL. V lost 3 bases to trimming and J lost 0 bases; unmatched junction nucleotides: 9.

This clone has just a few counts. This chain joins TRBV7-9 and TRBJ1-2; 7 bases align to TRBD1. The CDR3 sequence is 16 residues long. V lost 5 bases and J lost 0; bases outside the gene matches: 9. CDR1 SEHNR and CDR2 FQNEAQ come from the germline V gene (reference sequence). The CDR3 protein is CASSVSGTAANYGYTF. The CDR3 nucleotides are TGTGCCAGCAGCGTCTCCGGGACAGCCGCTAACTATGGCTACACCTTC. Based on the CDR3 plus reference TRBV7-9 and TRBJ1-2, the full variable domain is DTGVSQNPRHKITKRGQNVTFRCDPISEHNRLYWYRQTLGQGPEFLTYFQNEAQLEKSRLLSDRFSAERPKGSFSTLEIQRTEQGDSAMYLCASSVSGTAANYGYTFGSGTRLTVV.

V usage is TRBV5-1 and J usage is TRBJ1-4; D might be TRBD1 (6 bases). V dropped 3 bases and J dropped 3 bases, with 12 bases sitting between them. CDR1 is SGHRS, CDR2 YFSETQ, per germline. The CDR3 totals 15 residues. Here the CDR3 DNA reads TGCGCCAGCAGCTCGCAGGGGTGGCCTAATGAAAAACTGTTTTTT. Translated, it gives CASSSQGWPNEKLFF.

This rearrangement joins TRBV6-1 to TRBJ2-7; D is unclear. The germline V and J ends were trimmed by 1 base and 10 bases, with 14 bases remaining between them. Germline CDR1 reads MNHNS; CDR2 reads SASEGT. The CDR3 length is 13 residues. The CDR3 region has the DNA TGTGCCAGCAGTGAAGAATTTGAGTTTCCCCAGTACTTC. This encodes CASSEEFEFPQYF.

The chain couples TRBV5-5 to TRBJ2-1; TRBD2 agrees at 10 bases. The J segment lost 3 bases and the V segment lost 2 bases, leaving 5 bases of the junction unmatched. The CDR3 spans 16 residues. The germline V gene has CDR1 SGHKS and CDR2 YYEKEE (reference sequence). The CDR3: CASSFPLAGVYNEQFF. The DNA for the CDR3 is TGTGCCAGCAGCTTTCCTCTAGCGGGGGTCTACAATGAGCAGTTCTTC.

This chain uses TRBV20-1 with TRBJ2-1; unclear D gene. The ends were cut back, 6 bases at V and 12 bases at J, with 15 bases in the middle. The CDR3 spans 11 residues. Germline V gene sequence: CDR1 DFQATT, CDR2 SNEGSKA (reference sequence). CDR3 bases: TGCAGTGCCCCACTGGCCAGGAGGCAGTTCTTC. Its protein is CSAPLARRQFF.

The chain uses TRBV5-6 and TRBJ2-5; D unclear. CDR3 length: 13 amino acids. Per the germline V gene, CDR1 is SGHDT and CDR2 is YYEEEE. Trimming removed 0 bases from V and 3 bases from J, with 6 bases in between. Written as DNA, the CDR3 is TGTGCCAGCAGCTTGGATTGGGAAGAGACCCAGTACTTC. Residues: CASSLDWEETQYF.

CDR3 amino acids: CASSLTENEKLFF. CDR3 in DNA: TGTGCCAGCAGCTTAACAGAAAATGAAAAACTGTTTTTT. The V gene is TRBV11-2, the J gene TRBJ1-4; D remains ambiguous. The V gene lost 2 bases and the J gene lost 5 bases, with 6 bases spanning the gap. The CDR3 length is 13 residues. CDR1 is SGHAT, CDR2 FQNNGV, per germline.

The CDR3 DNA reads TGTGCCAGCAGGCCGGGACTTTACTCCTACAATGAGCAGTTCTTC. Amino acid sequence: CASRPGLYSYNEQFF. V usage is TRBV2 and J usage is TRBJ2-1; possible D gene TRBD2, 6 bases. The CDR3 has 15 amino acids. Germline CDR1 SNHLY, CDR2 FYNNEI. Trimming took off 6 bases at V and 0 bases at J, with 12 bases between the two ends.

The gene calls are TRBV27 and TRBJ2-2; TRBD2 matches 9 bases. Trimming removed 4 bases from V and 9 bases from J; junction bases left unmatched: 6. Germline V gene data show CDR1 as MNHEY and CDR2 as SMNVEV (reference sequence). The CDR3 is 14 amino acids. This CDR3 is CASSSGGGARELFF. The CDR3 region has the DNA TGTGCCAGCAGTTCAGGCGGGGGGGCCCGGGAGCTGTTTTTT.